This entry concerns a single TCR beta chain. Its target is unknown. V shed 3 bases and J shed 2 bases, with 15 bases lying between them. In germline, CDR1 is SGHRS, CDR2 YFSETQ. This CDR3 region has 15 residues. Sequencing used immunoSEQ multiplex PCR; TCRdb keeps in-frame clones, though not all of them. The data contain 2 million to 2.5 million clones, around 92% of them seen just once; the ten biggest clones take up around 0.38%. The sample originates from a study of shared clonotypes between healthy human individuals. Study conclusions and caveats: What naive subsets generally showed was a larger estimated richness than memory subsets showed.

From CD4+ cells came CD45RA+ naive and CD45RA-negative memory subsets. The chain recombines TRBV5-1 with TRBJ2-7; D could derive from TRBD1 or TRBD2 (5 bases each). Sequenced material: naive CD4+ T cells from PBMCs. Subset indicated: CD45RA+ positively selected. The sequence came from a man aged 18 to 35 in good health. Some clones in this sample may be carry-over from other donors' samples. CDR3 residues: CASSSNYGTPYEQYF. DNA of the CDR3: TGCGCCAGCAGCTCCAACTACGGGACCCCCTACGAGCAGTACTTC. Using reference TRBV5-1 and TRBJ2-7 for the parts outside the CDR3, the full variable domain is KAGVTQTPRYLIKTRGQQVTLSCSPISGHRSVSWYQQTPGQGLQFLFEYFSETQRNKGNFPGRFSGRQFSNSRSEMNVSTLELGDSALYLCASSSNYGTPYEQYFGPGTRLTVT.